These 20 T cell receptor beta chains were sequenced from one sample in a study of post-analysis software for immune sequencing data. These receptors have no identified antigens. Prepared libraries of TCR beta cDNA carried unique molecular identifiers. TCRdb ran MiXCR on the PCR reads and lists one entry per CDR3 protein. The repertoire holds roughly 650,000 distinct CDR3 sequences, with around 60% as singletons. Study-wide findings and caveats: About five TRBV segments appeared more often in patients than in controls, and TRBV5-6, TRBV5-1 and TRBV20-1 were among these.

The specimen sequenced was blood. Source of these receptors: a girl aged 2 to 9 with multiple sclerosis.

This clonotype was detected only a few times. J is TRBJ1-2 and V is TRBV28; 8 bases align to TRBD1. Germline V lookup: CDR1 MDHEN, CDR2 SYDVKM. V trimming: 6 bases; J trimming: 0 bases; junction bases outside the gene matches: 3. There are 14 residues in the CDR3. CDR3 residues: CASRGQVANYGYTF. The CDR3, as DNA: TGTGCCAGCAGGGGACAGGTAGCTAACTATGGCTACACCTTC.

V gene TRBV10-3 combines with J gene TRBJ1-5; D gene unclear. Germline V gene lookup returns CDR1 ENHRY and CDR2 SYGVKD. CDR3 length equals 12 residues. V lost 0 bases, J lost 5 bases, and 2 bases lay in between. Here the CDR3 reads CAISESDQPQHF. The CDR3 nucleotides are TGTGCCATCAGTGAGTCTGATCAGCCCCAGCATTTT.

This clonotype was counted only a few times. CDR3 nucleotide sequence: TGTGCCAGCAGTGAGGGGGGTCTGGGCGAGCAGTACTTC. Translation: CASSEGGLGEQYF. V is TRBV25-1 and J is TRBJ2-5; D may be TRBD2 (6 bases). The J call is in doubt because the DNA end fits TRBJ2-7 better. CDR1 MGHDK and CDR2 SYGVNS come from the germline V gene. CDR3 length: 13 residues.

This clonotype was seen only a few times. This chain connects TRBV2 to TRBJ1-1; possible D gene TRBD1, 5 bases. V was clipped by 5 bases and J by 7 bases, with 11 bases between them. Germline V gene sequence: CDR1 SNHLY, CDR2 FYNNEI. CDR3 size: 12 residues. The CDR3 reads CASSSDSGEAFF. CDR3 in DNA: TGTGCCAGCAGTTCCGACAGTGGTGAAGCTTTCTTT.

This clonotype was found many times. The chain employs TRBV12-3 or TRBV12-4 and TRBJ2-1; a possible D gene is TRBD1 (5 bases). The V end was cut by 6 bases, the J end by 4 bases, with 10 bases between. The length of the CDR3 is 13 residues. CDR3: CASSLRGYNEQFF. In nucleotides, the CDR3 is TGTGCCAGCAGCTTAAGGGGTTACAATGAGCAGTTCTTC.

J is TRBJ2-4 and V is TRBV12-3 or TRBV12-4; 9 bases align to TRBD1. The ends lost 7 bases at V and 7 bases at J; junction bases unmatched: 8. The CDR3 extends over 14 amino acids. CDR3 DNA: TGTGCCAGCACCCCCGGGACAGGGATCAACATTCAGTACTTC. Amino acid sequence: CASTPGTGINIQYF.

The DNA of the CDR3 is TGTGCCAGCAGCGCCGCCCCTAGCGGGGGAGAATACAATGAGCAGTTCTTC. Amino acids: CASSAAPSGGEYNEQFF. This chain links TRBV9 with TRBJ2-1, with 10 bases identical to TRBD2. The length of the CDR3 is 17 residues. The V segment lost 3 bases and the J segment 4 bases; nucleotides outside the gene matches: 10. The V gene's germline CDR1 is SGDLS and CDR2 YYNGEE. Using reference TRBV9 and TRBJ2-1 for the parts outside the CDR3, the full variable domain is DSGVTQTPKHLITATGQRVTLRCSPRSGDLSVYWYQQSLDQGLQFLIQYYNGEERAKGNILERFSAQQFPDLHSELNLSSLELGDSALYFCASSAAPSGGEYNEQFFGPGTRLTVL.

This rearrangement joins TRBV6-2 or TRBV6-3 to TRBJ1-1, with D perhaps matching TRBD1 (6 bases). CDR3 length: 13 residues. Trimming shortened V by 2 bases and J by 8 bases, and 12 bases separated the two germline ends. Germline V gene lookup returns CDR1 MNHEY and CDR2 SVGEGT. The CDR3 nucleotides are TGTGCCAGCAGTTACCCCCCCGGGACAGAAGCTTTCTTT. Translating gives CASSYPPGTEAFF.

The chain employs TRBV2 and TRBJ2-7, with 9 bases aligning to TRBD1. CDR1 and CDR2 from the germline V gene are SNHLY and FYNNEI. With V trimmed by 1 base and J by 11 bases, 9 bases remained unmatched. The CDR3 is made up of 14 amino acids. The CDR3 DNA is TGTGCCAGCAGTGAAGAACCGGGACAGGGTAAAAAGTACTTC. Its translation: CASSEEPGQGKKYF. Together with reference TRBV2 and TRBJ2-7, the CDR3 gives the full variable domain: EPEVTQTPSHQVTQMGQEVILRCVPISNHLYFYWYRQILGQKVEFLVSFYNNEISEKSEIFDDQFSVERPDGSNFTLKIRSTKLEDSAMYFCASSEEPGQGKKYFGPGTRLTVT.

The rearrangement joins TRBV27 to TRBJ2-1; D is possibly TRBD2 (6 bases). V lost 7 bases and J lost 2, with 21 bases in between. Germline loops: CDR1 MNHEY, CDR2 SMNVEV (reference sequence). The CDR3 is 17 amino acids. The CDR3 nucleotides are TGTGCCAGCACCGATCGCCCCGGGACTCCCACCTACAATGAGCAGTTCTTC. This codes for CASTDRPGTPTYNEQFF.

The chain employs TRBV6-6 and TRBJ2-3; a possible D gene is TRBD2 (6 bases). Looked up from germline, CDR1 is MNHNY and CDR2 is SVGAGI (reference sequence). V was shortened by 6 bases and J by 6 bases, with 13 bases between the two germline ends. The CDR3 is 13 residues long. The CDR3 DNA reads as TGTGCCAGCAGATCAGATGGGAGGGATACGCAGTATTTT. Its protein is CASRSDGRDTQYF.

This chain links TRBV4-3 with TRBJ2-1; 10 nucleotides line up with TRBD2. CDR1 LGHNA and CDR2 YSLEER come from the germline V gene. This CDR3 region has 19 residues. V was clipped by 4 bases and J by 0 bases; unmatched bases: 12. The CDR3 DNA follows: TGCGCCAGCAGCCCTCTGGGGCTAGCGGGGGCCGACTCCTACAATGAGCAGTTCTTC. It yields the protein CASSPLGLAGADSYNEQFF.

The V call is TRBV29-1, the J call TRBJ1-5; D might be TRBD1 (6 bases). The V and J ends lost 2 bases and 7 bases respectively, with 15 bases between them. CDR3 length: 14 amino acids. Germline V CDR1 and CDR2: SQVTM, ANQGSEA. CDR3 sequence (DNA): TGCAGCGTTGAAAGCCACAGGGTAAGGCAGCCCCAGCATTTT. Amino acid sequence: CSVESHRVRQPQHF.

This rearrangement joins TRBV29-1 to TRBJ2-3; D possibly uses TRBD1 or TRBD2 (5 bases each). Germline loops: CDR1 SQVTM, CDR2 ANQGSEA. V dropped 7 bases and J dropped 2 bases, with 10 bases sitting between them. The CDR3 is made up of 12 amino acids. The CDR3 bases are TGCAGCGCCGGGGACGCCACAGATACGCAGTATTTT. Translating it yields CSAGDATDTQYF.

This chain connects TRBV10-3 to TRBJ2-1; TRBD2 matches at 8 bases. The CDR3 sequence is 13 residues long. CDR1 and CDR2 (germline): ENHRY, SYGVKD. Unmatched junction bases numbered 10, after V lost 10 bases and J lost 8 bases. The CDR3 DNA follows: TGTGCCACCAGAAGCGGGAGTCCGGATGAGCAGTTCTTC. It encodes CATRSGSPDEQFF.

The chain employs TRBV20-1 and TRBJ2-5; the D gene is possibly TRBD2 (6 bases). Between the trimmed V and J ends, which lost 5 bases and 4 bases, there was a span of 20 bases. Germline CDR1 is DFQATT and CDR2 is SNEGSKA (reference sequence). The CDR3 is 15 residues long. The DNA of the CDR3 is TGCAGTGCTCTACTGGGAGGTGTACATGCAGAGACCCAGTACTTC. Its translation is CSALLGGVHAETQYF.

This clonotype was seen more than once but under ten times. CDR3 sequence: CASRKTSGGAGEQFF. The CDR3 DNA sequence: TGCGCCAGCAGAAAGACTAGCGGGGGGGCCGGTGAGCAGTTCTTC. The chain has TRBV5-1 and TRBJ2-1, with 14 bases that match TRBD2. The trim removed 5 bases at V and 9 bases at J, leaving 7 bases unmatched. Germline values: CDR1 SGHRS, CDR2 YFSETQ. The CDR3 contains 15 residues.

This clonotype has more than one count but fewer than ten. The chain recombines TRBV7-2 with TRBJ2-1, with 11 bases identical to TRBD2. This CDR3 comprises 17 residues. Germline trimming cut 1 base from V and 3 bases from J; bases unmatched to any gene: 5. From germline, CDR1 is SGHTA and CDR2 FQGNSA. The CDR3 region is CASSLVTTSGSYNEQFF. In DNA form, the CDR3 reads TGTGCCAGCAGCTTAGTAACAACTAGCGGGAGCTACAATGAGCAGTTCTTC.

This rearrangement joins TRBV5-4 to TRBJ2-3, with D perhaps TRBD1 (6 bases). Germline assignment: CDR1 SGHNT and CDR2 YYREEE (reference sequence). This CDR3 spans 16 amino acids. Trimming removed 3 bases at V and 0 bases at J, with 14 bases between. This CDR3 is CASSWEQGLSTDTQYF. In nucleotides, the CDR3 is TGTGCCAGCAGCTGGGAACAGGGATTAAGCACAGATACGCAGTATTTT.

About this clonotype: Germline and junction disagree at one end, which may indicate a read error. The rearrangement links TRBV12-3 or TRBV12-4 to TRBJ2-7, with D tentatively TRBD1 or TRBD2 (5 bases each). The CDR3 sequence is 15 residues long. CDR3 DNA sequence: TGTGCCAGCAGTTTAGGGTACGGGGCCACCTACGGGCAGTACTTC. Translating it yields CASSLGYGATYGQYF.